Detailed here is one TCR beta chain. Method: immunoSEQ multiplex PCR; TCRdb's copy keeps in-frame clones and lacks some. The sample has 210,000 or so clones, roughly 80% seen once. Participants in the exposed group had met a COVID-19 case in the 2 weeks before joining the study. This entry comes from a study of blood T cell repertoires in COVID-19. Whole-study context: The origin of the acute and convalescent COVID-19 samples was the United States, Italy and Spain.

Germline CDR1 LGHNT, CDR2 FRNRAP. The CDR3 has 16 residues. Trimming took 3 bases from V and 0 from J; bases not matched to a gene: 8. Sequencing was done on a sample of PBMCs or T cells enriched from blood (not recorded which). The receptor's source is a woman aged 50 to 60 who had been exposed to COVID-19. The V and J genes are TRBV12-5 and TRBJ2-7; TRBD1 aligns across 7 bases. The CDR3 DNA reads TGTGCTAGTGGTTTTGCGACAGGGACAAGCTCCTACGAGCAGTACTTC. This gives the protein CASGFATGTSSYEQYF.